This T cell receptor (beta chain) was captured by sequencing in a study of a mutant IDH1 vaccine in newly diagnosed glioma. For this clone: As yet, its antigen is unknown.

V lost 5 bases and J 3 bases, leaving 10 bases between the germline ends. The V gene's germline CDR1 is PRHDT and CDR2 FYEKMQ (reference sequence). The CDR3 has 13 residues. This table comes from immunoSEQ multiplex PCR, and its TCRdb copy is limited to in-frame clones, with some not included. The sample gives roughly 120,000 clones, roughly 77% of which show up once; less than 7% is in the top ten. Time point indicated: week 11, during vaccination. Vaccine doses each comprised 300 ug of mutant IDH1 20-mer peptide, with topical imiquimod. Source: PBMCs, taken from a glioma patient whose treatment included an IDH1 peptide vaccine. The origin of this receptor is a man aged 40-55 years with glioma. This chain joins TRBV13 and TRBJ2-5, with a weak D call TRBD2 (6 bases). The CDR3 DNA follows: TGTGCCAGCAGCCCATCGGGGGAAGAGACCCAGTACTTC. Protein sequence: CASSPSGEETQYF.